This is a list of T cell receptor beta chains from one sample in a study of blood T cell repertoires in COVID-19. Produced via immunoSEQ multiplex PCR; TCRdb's table is partial and in-frame only. Among about 70,000 clones listed, around 87% were seen once. Sequencing used peripheral blood. The source is a man aged 65 to 79 with active COVID-19. The CDR3 runs from the conserved cysteine through the conserved F or W. The D gene is left open where the match is weak. A clone size is listed for some rows: how often the clone was seen (once, few, many), or a class if it is expanded.

j_call d_call clone_size v_call cdr3_aa cdr3_nt
TRBJ1-3 - few TRBV5-8 CASSLAGTNGNTIYF TGTGCCAGCAGCTTGGCGGGTACAAACGGAAACACCATATATTTT
TRBJ1-1 - - TRBV5-1 CASSNRVDTEAFF TGCGCCAGCAGCAACAGGGTAGACACTGAAGCTTTCTTT
TRBJ2-1 TRBD2 - TRBV6-5 CASSFGGGRTGQFF TGTGCCAGCAGTTTTGGCGGGGGGCGGACGGGTCAGTTCTTC
TRBJ2-7 TRBD1 - TRBV18 CASSPGTGSVEQYF TGTGCCAGCTCACCTGGGACAGGGTCGGTCGAGCAGTACTTC
TRBJ1-2 - - TRBV11-2 CASSKSRDTNYGYTF TGTGCCAGCAGCAAGTCCCGGGACACAAACTATGGCTACACCTTC
TRBJ1-5 - - TRBV24-1 CATSDQGGGQPQHF TGTGCCACCAGTGACCAAGGGGGGGGTCAGCCCCAGCATTTT
TRBJ2-5 TRBD2 - TRBV18 CASSPRASGSSETQYF TGTGCCAGCTCACCACGGGCGAGCGGGAGCTCTGAGACCCAGTACTTC
TRBJ2-1 - - TRBV24-1 CATSDPGGGSNEQFF TGTGCCACCAGTGATCCCGGTGGGGGGAGCAATGAGCAGTTCTTC
TRBJ2-7 - - TRBV2 CASSEETGLEWRLEQYF TGTGCCAGCAGTGAAGAGACAGGCCTGGAGTGGCGCCTCGAGCAGTACTTC
TRBJ1-1 - - TRBV30 CAGGDGGATEAFF TGTGCCGGTGGAGACGGGGGGGCCACTGAAGCTTTCTTT
TRBJ1-2 - - TRBV3-1/TRBV3-2 CASSRGQAGGYGYTF TGTGCCAGCAGCCGGGGACAAGCTGGCGGCTATGGCTACACCTTC
TRBJ2-3 TRBD1 - TRBV6-6 CASSTGQGALTDTQYF TGTGCCAGCAGTACCGGACAGGGGGCCCTCACAGATACGCAGTATTTT
TRBJ2-5 - few TRBV5-1 CASSFPGGGETQYF TGCGCCAGCAGCTTTCCCGGAGGAGGGGAGACCCAGTACTTC
TRBJ2-6 - - TRBV11-2 CASSLTPRGSGANVLTF TGTGCCAGCAGCTTAACACCCAGGGGCTCTGGGGCCAACGTCCTGACTTTC
TRBJ1-4 - - TRBV28 CASSFGGAGEKLFF TGTGCCAGCAGTTTTGGGGGGGCGGGGGAAAAACTGTTTTTT
TRBJ2-7 TRBD1 - TRBV28 CASSFPPGQTYEQYF TGTGCCAGCAGTTTCCCCCCGGGACAGACCTACGAGCAGTACTTC
TRBJ1-2 - - TRBV5-6 CASSQPRRGAGYGYTF TGTGCCAGCAGCCAACCCAGGAGGGGCGCCGGGTATGGCTACACCTTC
TRBJ2-1 - - TRBV24-1 CATGSSYNEQFF TGTGCCACCGGGAGCTCCTACAATGAGCAGTTCTTC
TRBJ2-7 - - TRBV5-6 CASRWRGRASYEQYF TGTGCCAGCAGATGGCGGGGCAGGGCCTCCTACGAGCAGTACTTC
TRBJ1-4 - - TRBV5-6 CASHRPRGKLFF TGTGCCAGCCACCGCCCGCGGGGAAAACTGTTTTTT
TRBJ1-5 TRBD1 once TRBV6-5 CASGDRYNQPQHF TGTGCCAGCGGGGACAGATACAATCAGCCCCAGCATTTT
TRBJ2-5 TRBD2 - TRBV7-8 CASSSSGGSLETQYF TGTGCCAGCAGCTCGAGTGGCGGGAGTCTAGAGACCCAGTACTTC
TRBJ2-5 TRBD1 - TRBV7-6 CASSPRPDRTETQYF TGTGCCAGCAGCCCCCGGCCGGACAGGACGGAGACCCAGTACTTC
TRBJ1-2 - - TRBV14 CASSHRGAGYTF TGTGCCAGCAGTCACCGGGGGGCTGGCTACACCTTC
TRBJ2-7 TRBD1 - TRBV19 CASSMSTGGKQYF TGTGCCAGTAGTATGAGTACAGGGGGAAAGCAGTACTTC
TRBJ1-4 TRBD1 - TRBV18 CASSTTGGSNEKLFF TGTGCCAGCTCCACGACAGGGGGCAGTAATGAAAAACTGTTTTTT
TRBJ2-7 - - TRBV3-1/TRBV3-2 CASSHPYRVNSYEQYF TGTGCCAGCAGCCACCCTTACAGGGTAAACTCCTACGAGCAGTACTTC
TRBJ2-7 - once TRBV9 CASSEAKGGYEQYF TGTGCCAGCAGCGAAGCCAAGGGGGGGTACGAGCAGTACTTC
TRBJ2-7 TRBD1 - TRBV28 CASSPGQGVSSYEQYF TGTGCCAGCAGTCCCGGACAGGGGGTAAGCTCCTACGAGCAGTACTTC
TRBJ1-1 TRBD1 - TRBV6-5 CATQDRAGTEAFF TGTGCCACCCAGGACAGGGCGGGGACTGAAGCTTTCTTT
TRBJ2-3 - - TRBV19 CASSITGVADTQYF TGTGCCAGTAGTATAACGGGAGTGGCAGATACGCAGTATTTT
TRBJ1-1 TRBD1 - TRBV7-2 CASSLGGGTNTEAFF TGTGCCAGCAGCTTAGGAGGGGGCACAAACACTGAAGCTTTCTTT
TRBJ2-1 - - TRBV5-4 CASSLGLAPPNEQFF TGTGCCAGCAGCTTGGGGCTCGCCCCCCCCAATGAGCAGTTCTTC
TRBJ1-1 TRBD1 - TRBV18 CASSQGQGVTEAFF TGTGCCAGCTCACAGGGACAGGGCGTCACTGAAGCTTTCTTT
TRBJ2-5 TRBD2 - TRBV25-1 CASGGVGLETQYF TGTGCCAGCGGGGGGGTGGGGTTGGAGACCCAGTACTTC
TRBJ2-7 TRBD2 - TRBV5-4 CASSLTSGRAGEQYF TGTGCCAGCAGCCTGACTAGCGGGAGGGCCGGCGAGCAGTACTTC
TRBJ2-2 TRBD2 - TRBV6-2/TRBV6-3 CASSYAPSGRGSNTGELFF TGTGCCAGCAGTTATGCGCCTAGCGGGAGGGGGTCGAACACCGGGGAGCTGTTTTTT
TRBJ2-6 - - TRBV19 CASSPSSGANVLTF TGTGCCAGTAGTCCCAGCTCTGGGGCCAACGTCCTGACTTTC
TRBJ1-2 TRBD1 - TRBV6-7 CASSYWDRGLYGYTF TGTGCCAGCAGTTACTGGGACAGGGGTCTCTATGGCTACACCTTC
TRBJ2-7 TRBD1 - TRBV5-4 CASSTRTGGSYEQYF TGTGCCAGCAGCACCCGGACAGGGGGGTCCTACGAGCAGTACTTC
TRBJ2-4 TRBD1 - TRBV4-1 CASSQPRDPGGNIQYF TGCGCCAGCAGCCAACCTAGAGACCCAGGGGGAAACATTCAGTACTTC
TRBJ2-5 TRBD2 - TRBV7-3 CASSLTGTSVETQYF TGTGCCAGCAGCTTAACGGGAACTAGCGTGGAGACCCAGTACTTC
TRBJ1-5 - - TRBV6-2/TRBV6-3 CASSSPHRWQPQHF TGTGCCAGCAGTTCCCCCCACCGGTGGCAGCCCCAGCATTTT
TRBJ2-3 TRBD2 - TRBV10-3 CAISGLAGGLGGDTQYF TGTGCCATCAGTGGACTAGCGGGAGGCCTGGGTGGAGATACGCAGTATTTT
TRBJ2-6 - - TRBV7-2 CASSPQGGGANVLTF TGTGCCAGCAGCCCCCAGGGGGGAGGGGCCAACGTCCTGACTTTC
TRBJ1-1 - once TRBV20-1 CSAWGVGAFF TGCAGTGCTTGGGGGGTTGGGGCTTTCTTT
TRBJ2-7 - - TRBV10-2 CASCRPGPYEQYF TGCGCCAGCTGTCGTCCGGGTCCCTACGAGCAGTACTTC
TRBJ1-2 - - TRBV4-3 CASSQEAGRMGYGYTF TGCGCCAGCAGCCAAGAGGCAGGGCGCATGGGGTATGGCTACACCTTC
TRBJ1-2 - - TRBV5-5 CASSPQDSQYGYTF TGTGCCAGCAGTCCCCAGGACAGCCAATATGGCTACACCTTC
TRBJ2-1 TRBD2 - TRBV4-3 CASSPRLAAPNEQFF TGCGCCAGCAGCCCCCGGCTAGCGGCCCCCAATGAGCAGTTCTTC
TRBJ2-3 TRBD2 few TRBV7-9 CASSPRGAGGPGTDTQYF TGTGCCAGCAGCCCCCGGGGAGCGGGAGGGCCGGGCACAGATACGCAGTATTTT
TRBJ2-3 - - TRBV3-1/TRBV3-2 CASSRDIGADTQYF TGTGCCAGCAGCCGGGACATTGGGGCAGATACGCAGTATTTT
TRBJ2-1 TRBD2 once TRBV19 CASSIGGGNYNEQFF TGTGCCAGTAGTATAGGGGGGGGGAACTACAATGAGCAGTTCTTC
TRBJ1-2 - - TRBV11-3 CASSLDVGQYGYTF TGTGCCAGCAGCTTAGATGTTGGCCAGTATGGCTACACCTTC
TRBJ2-1 TRBD2 - TRBV2 CASSPTSGRAGNEQFF TGTGCCAGCAGCCCCACTAGCGGGAGGGCCGGCAATGAGCAGTTCTTC
TRBJ1-4 - - TRBV19 CASSTQAGTGGEKLFF TGTGCCAGTAGTACCCAGGCGGGGACGGGCGGTGAAAAACTGTTTTTT
TRBJ2-3 TRBD1 - TRBV5-4 CASSPGQGRDTQYF TGTGCCAGCAGCCCCGGACAGGGAAGAGATACGCAGTATTTT